Below, one TCR beta chain is given with its context. One end of the junction fails to match germline, which may point to a read error. This sample was taken from a study of tumor and adjacent non-tumor tissue in lung cancer. The library came from three nested PCR rounds adapted from ARM-PCR protocols. TCRdb reprocessed the multiplex PCR reads via MiXCR and lists one record per CDR3 protein. The sample includes 81,000 or so distinct CDR3 sequences, about four fifths of them seen just once. This sample's RNA came from whole unsorted tissue. More than 3 cm separated this lung sample from the edge of the tumor. This CDR3 is 14 amino acids long. CDR1 is SQVTM, CDR2 ANQGSEA, per germline.

The J gene is TRBJ2-2, the V gene TRBV29-1; a weak D match, TRBD2 (6 bases). The sample was distant non-tumor lung tissue. The origin of this receptor is a man in his 60s with non-small cell lung cancer. CDR3 DNA sequence: TGCAGCGGCCTGGAAGCAGGAAACACGGGGGAGCTATTTTTT. It codes for CSGLEAGNTGELFF.